A selection of T cell receptor beta chains follows, all from one sample in a study of OX40 agonist ivuxolimab in advanced cancers. The assay was immunoSEQ multiplex PCR, and TCRdb's table has in-frame clones only and misses some. The sample yields 53,000 or so clones, roughly 73% seen once. The specimen was CD4+ or CD8+ T cells sorted from blood, collected in a trial of the OX40 agonist ivuxolimab. The source of these receptors is an adult with an advanced solid tumor such as melanoma, head and neck, liver or kidney cancer. CDR3s include the opening cysteine and the closing phenylalanine or tryptophan. A D gene is named only where the DNA matches it firmly. Part of the rows lack a size; the others show once, few, many or a class for expanded clones.

v_call,clone_size,j_call,d_call,cdr3_nt,cdr3_aa
TRBV7-2,.,TRBJ2-5,.,TGTGCCAGCAGCTCCCGCTCCGGGATGGCAGAGACCCAGTACTTC,CASSSRSGMAETQYF
TRBV2,.,TRBJ2-3,TRBD1,TGTGCCAGCAGTGGGGGGACAGGTAGCACAGATACGCAGTATTTT,CASSGGTGSTDTQYF
TRBV30,.,TRBJ2-5,TRBD1,TGTGCCTGGAGTCAGGGGGCTATTGGAGTAGAGACCCAGTACTTC,CAWSQGAIGVETQYF
TRBV5-1,.,TRBJ2-7,TRBD1,TGCGCCAGCAGCTCGCGGGACAGGACCGACGAGCAGTACTTC,CASSSRDRTDEQYF
TRBV27,.,TRBJ2-1,TRBD1,TGTGCCAGCAGTATCCGGGACAGATACAATGAGCAGTTCTTC,CASSIRDRYNEQFF
TRBV14,few,TRBJ1-2,.,TGTGCCAGCAGCCACTCCCTTAGGGGGTATGGCTACACCTTC,CASSHSLRGYGYTF
TRBV13,.,TRBJ1-2,.,TGTGCCAGCAGCTTAGGCCTAAGGAGGAGGCAGGGAGTCCGAGGCTACACCTTC,CASSLGLRRRQGVRGYTF
TRBV2,once,TRBJ1-2,.,TGTGCCAGCAGTTTACTTATAAGTCTTAACTATGGCTACACCTTC,CASSLLISLNYGYTF
TRBV18,.,TRBJ2-5,.,TGTGCCAGCTCACCCCCCATCATGGAGACCCAGTACTTC,CASSPPIMETQYF
TRBV4-2,.,TRBJ2-5,.,TGTGCCAGCAGCCACAAAGATGGCGGGGCAGAGACCCAGTACTTC,CASSHKDGGAETQYF
TRBV6-6,.,TRBJ1-1,.,TGTGCCAGCAGGGCTGGGACGGGGGCTTTGAGCACTGAAGCTTTCTTT,CASRAGTGALSTEAFF
TRBV18,.,TRBJ2-1,.,TGTGCCAGCTCCCCGGACAGCTACAATGAGCAGTTCTTC,CASSPDSYNEQFF
TRBV4-1,.,TRBJ2-7,.,TGCGCCAGCAGCCAAGGACCAGGGAGCTCCTACGAGCAGTACTTC,CASSQGPGSSYEQYF
TRBV28,.,TRBJ1-4,.,TGTGCCAGCAGTTTAATCGGGTATGGAACTAATGAAAAACTGTTTTTT,CASSLIGYGTNEKLFF
TRBV4-3,once,TRBJ2-3,.,TGCGCCAGCAGCCAAGATTCTAGTTACCCCACAGATACGCAGTATTTT,CASSQDSSYPTDTQYF
TRBV7-9,.,TRBJ2-7,.,TGTGCCAGCAGCGCAGAGGGACCCCTAGAGCAGTACTTC,CASSAEGPLEQYF
TRBV6-6,.,TRBJ2-6,.,TGTGCCAGCAGTCCCGACTCTGGGGCCAACGTCCTGACTTTC,CASSPDSGANVLTF
TRBV5-4,.,TRBJ1-5,.,TGTGCCAGCAGCGTAGACTCACAGCCCCAGCATTTT,CASSVDSQPQHF
TRBV28,.,TRBJ2-4,TRBD2,TGTGCCAGCAGTTTGGGGGGGGGAGCCAAAAACATTCAGTACTTC,CASSLGGGAKNIQYF
TRBV7-3,.,TRBJ2-5,.,TGTGCCAGCAGCTTAAACCCGAGCGGATTTGCTCAGGAGACCCAGTACTTC,CASSLNPSGFAQETQYF
TRBV28,.,TRBJ2-7,.,TGTGCCAGCAGCAAGCGCGAGCAGTACTTC,CASSKREQYF
TRBV4-1,.,TRBJ2-7,TRBD1,TGCGCCAGCAGCCAGACAGGACAGGGGGCCTACGAGCAGTACTTC,CASSQTGQGAYEQYF
TRBV5-1,.,TRBJ1-1,.,TGCGCCAGCAGGCCATATGGGACCGGCACTGAAGCTTTCTTT,CASRPYGTGTEAFF